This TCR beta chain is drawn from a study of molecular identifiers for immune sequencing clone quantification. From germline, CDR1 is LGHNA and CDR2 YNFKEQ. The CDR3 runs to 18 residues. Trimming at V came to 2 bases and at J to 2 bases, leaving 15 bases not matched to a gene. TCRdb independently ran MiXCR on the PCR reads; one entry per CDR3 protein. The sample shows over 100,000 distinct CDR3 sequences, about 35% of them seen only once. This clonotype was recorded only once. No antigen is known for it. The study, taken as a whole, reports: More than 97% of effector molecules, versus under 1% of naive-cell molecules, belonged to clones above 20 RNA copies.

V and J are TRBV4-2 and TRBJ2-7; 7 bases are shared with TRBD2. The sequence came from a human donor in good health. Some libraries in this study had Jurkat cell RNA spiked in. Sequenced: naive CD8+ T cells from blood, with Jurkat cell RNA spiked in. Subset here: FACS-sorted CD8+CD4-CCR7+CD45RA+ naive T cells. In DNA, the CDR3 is TGTGCCAGCAGCCAACCGATCCGACTAGCCGGGCCCCCCTACGAGCAGTACTTC. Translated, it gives CASSQPIRLAGPPYEQYF.